This T cell receptor (beta chain) emerged from a study of control samples from healthy donors and cancer patients. TCRdb's copy holds only in-frame clones and misses some; the assay was immunoSEQ multiplex PCR. The sample includes under 70,000 clones, roughly 87% of them seen just once. Between the trimmed V and J ends, which lost 4 bases and 5 bases, there was a span of 11 bases. The CDR3 is 13 amino acids. Looked up from germline, CDR1 is MDHEN and CDR2 is SYDVKM. The chain carries TRBV28 and TRBJ2-5; D is undetermined. Sequenced material: PBMCs. This receptor was obtained from a man aged 60 to 69 with head and neck cancer. CDR3 bases: TGTGCCAGCAGTTGGATTAATGGGGAGACCCAGTACTTC. Its protein is CASSWINGETQYF.